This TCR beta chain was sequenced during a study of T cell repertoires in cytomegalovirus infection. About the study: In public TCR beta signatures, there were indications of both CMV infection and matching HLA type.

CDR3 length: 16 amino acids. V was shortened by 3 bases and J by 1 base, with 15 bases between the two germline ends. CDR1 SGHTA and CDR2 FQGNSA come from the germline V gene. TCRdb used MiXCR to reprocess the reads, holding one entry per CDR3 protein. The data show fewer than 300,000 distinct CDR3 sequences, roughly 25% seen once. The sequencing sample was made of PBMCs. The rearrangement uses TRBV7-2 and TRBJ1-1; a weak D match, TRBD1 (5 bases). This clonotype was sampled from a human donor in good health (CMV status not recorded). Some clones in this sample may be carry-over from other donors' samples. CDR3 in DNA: TGTGCCAGCAGCTTTAGGTCTGGAGGGGCGAACACTGAAGCTTTCTTT. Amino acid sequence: CASSFRSGGANTEAFF.